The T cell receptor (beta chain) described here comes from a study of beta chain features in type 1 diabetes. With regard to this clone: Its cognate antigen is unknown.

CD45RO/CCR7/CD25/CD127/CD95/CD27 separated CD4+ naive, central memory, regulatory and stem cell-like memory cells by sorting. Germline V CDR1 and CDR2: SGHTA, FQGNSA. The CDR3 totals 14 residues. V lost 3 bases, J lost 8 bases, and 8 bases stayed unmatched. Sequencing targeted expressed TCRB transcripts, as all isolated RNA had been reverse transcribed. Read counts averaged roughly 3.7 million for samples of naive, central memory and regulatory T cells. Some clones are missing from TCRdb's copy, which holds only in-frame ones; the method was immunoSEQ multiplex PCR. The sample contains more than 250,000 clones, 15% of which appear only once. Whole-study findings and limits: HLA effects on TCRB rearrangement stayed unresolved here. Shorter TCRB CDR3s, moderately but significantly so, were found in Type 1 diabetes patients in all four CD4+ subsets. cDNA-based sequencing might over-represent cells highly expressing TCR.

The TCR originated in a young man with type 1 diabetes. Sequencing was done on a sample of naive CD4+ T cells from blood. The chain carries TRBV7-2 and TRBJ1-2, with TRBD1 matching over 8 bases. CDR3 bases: TGTGCCAGCAGCTTTGCCGACAGGGGATGGGGCTACACCTTC. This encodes CASSFADRGWGYTF.